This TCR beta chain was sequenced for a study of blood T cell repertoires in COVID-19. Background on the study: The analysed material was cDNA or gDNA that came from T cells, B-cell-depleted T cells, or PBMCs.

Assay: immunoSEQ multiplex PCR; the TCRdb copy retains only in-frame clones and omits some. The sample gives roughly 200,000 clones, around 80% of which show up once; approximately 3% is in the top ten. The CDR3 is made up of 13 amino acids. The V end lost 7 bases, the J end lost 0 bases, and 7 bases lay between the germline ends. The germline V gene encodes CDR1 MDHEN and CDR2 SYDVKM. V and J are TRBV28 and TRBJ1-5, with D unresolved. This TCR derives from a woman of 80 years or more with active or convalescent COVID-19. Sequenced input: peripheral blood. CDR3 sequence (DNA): TGTGCCAGCAATACTAATAGCAATCAGCCCCAGCATTTT. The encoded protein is CASNTNSNQPQHF.